A single sample is the source of the 12 T cell receptor beta chains below, sequenced in a study of OX40 agonist ivuxolimab in advanced cancers. Sequencing used immunoSEQ multiplex PCR; TCRdb keeps in-frame clones, though not all of them. The sample consists of fewer than 85,000 clones, approximately 86% of them appearing once. Sample: CD4+ or CD8+ T cells sorted from blood, taken in a trial of the OX40 agonist ivuxolimab. These receptors originate from an adult with an advanced solid tumor such as melanoma, head and neck, liver or kidney cancer.

This clone was observed a handful of times. The V gene is TRBV7-2, the J gene TRBJ1-6; tentative D call: TRBD1 (6 bases). The V end lost 5 bases, the J end lost 6 bases, and 14 bases lay between the germline ends. The CDR3 runs to 15 residues. The V gene's germline CDR1 is SGHTA and CDR2 FQGNSA. DNA for the CDR3: TGTGCCAGCAGCCCCTACAGGGCCCCTAATTCACCCCTCCACTTT. Amino acid sequence: CASSPYRAPNSPLHF.

V and J are TRBV11-1 and TRBJ1-2; 7 nucleotides line up with TRBD1. With 5 bases clipped from V and 3 bases from J, the junction kept 12 bases outside the gene matches. This CDR3 is 16 amino acids long. Per the germline V gene, CDR1 is SGHAT and CDR2 is FQDESV (reference sequence). The CDR3 loop reads CASSPYQGQLDYGYTF. For the CDR3, the DNA is TGTGCCAGCAGCCCATACCAGGGACAGCTTGACTATGGCTACACCTTC.

This clone was detected many times. The CDR3 DNA reads TGTGCCAGCAGGGTCGACAGGGGGCGCATGGCACAGTACTTC. Its protein is CASRVDRGRMAQYF. This chain links TRBV28 with TRBJ2-7; 10 bases map to TRBD1. The CDR3 runs to 14 residues. CDR1 and CDR2 from the germline V gene are MDHEN and SYDVKM. V shed 6 bases and J 10 bases; nucleotides not matched to a gene: 12.

Only a few counts were recorded for this clone. The rearrangement uses TRBV7-2 and TRBJ2-1; D is uncertain. Germline assignment: CDR1 SGHTA and CDR2 FQGNSA. Trimming stripped 3 bases from V and 0 bases from J, with 12 bases between. There are 16 residues in the CDR3. This CDR3 is CASSFFPRSSYNEQFF. In nucleotides, the CDR3 is TGTGCCAGCAGCTTTTTCCCGCGAAGCTCCTACAATGAGCAGTTCTTC.

Remarks on this clone: The same CDR3 also results from other DNA sequences found in this sample. The chain carries TRBV11-2 and TRBJ2-3; unclear D gene. Deletions cut 5 bases from V and 6 bases from J, with 6 bases between. The CDR3 has 11 residues. The germline V gene has CDR1 SGHAT and CDR2 FQNNGV. The CDR3 coding sequence is TGTGCCAGCAGCCGCGTGGATACGCAGTATTTT. Its protein product is CASSRVDTQYF.

CDR3 nucleotide sequence: TGTGCCAGTAGTTACCGGGGGAGCTCCTACAATGAGCAGTTCTTC. This gives the protein CASSYRGSSYNEQFF. This chain uses TRBV19 with TRBJ2-1; perhaps TRBD2 as D (6 bases). CDR1 is LNHDA and CDR2 is SQIVND in the germline V gene (reference sequence). Deletions cut 5 bases from V and 0 bases from J, with 11 bases between. The CDR3 spans 15 residues.

The rearrangement uses TRBV6-1 and TRBJ1-5; D is perhaps TRBD1 (5 bases). V gave up 5 bases and J gave up 4 bases, with 9 bases separating them. The CDR3 sequence is 13 residues long. Germline V gene sequence: CDR1 MNHNS, CDR2 SASEGT. The CDR3 region has the DNA TGTGCCAGCAGTTCCGACAGAAATCAGCCCCAGCATTTT. It is translated as CASSSDRNQPQHF.

This chain links TRBV4-1 with TRBJ1-2, with TRBD1 as a possible D gene (6 bases). CDR3 length: 16 amino acids. Germline CDR1 reads MGHRA; CDR2 reads YSYEKL. With 0 bases removed from V and 2 bases from J, the gap between germline ends came to 13 bases. The CDR3 reads CASSQDPGGLNYGYTF. The CDR3, as DNA: TGCGCCAGCAGCCAAGATCCCGGGGGCCTAAACTATGGCTACACCTTC.

About this clone itself: Different DNA sequences within this sample yield the same CDR3. The CDR3 DNA follows: TGTGCCAGCAGCTTATGGGGGCAGGGGGGGCGCGAGCAGTACTTC. It yields the protein CASSLWGQGGREQYF. The gene calls are TRBV13 and TRBJ2-7, with D perhaps being TRBD1 or TRBD2 (7 bases each). The V end was cut by 2 bases, the J end by 6 bases, with 17 bases between. Per germline, CDR1 PRHDT and CDR2 FYEKMQ (reference sequence). The CDR3 spans 15 residues.

The genes are TRBV15 and TRBJ2-5, with D maybe TRBD1 (6 bases). Germline CDR1 and CDR2: LNHNV and YYDKDF (reference sequence). This CDR3 has 12 amino acids. With 8 bases removed from V and 6 bases from J, the gap between germline ends came to 13 bases. In nucleotides, the CDR3 is TGTGCCACCGGAAGGGGGATCCAGACCCAGTACTTC. Translation gives CATGRGIQTQYF.

The J gene is TRBJ2-6, the V gene TRBV4-1; D is uncertain. Trimming took 5 bases from V and 2 from J, leaving 4 bases between them. This CDR3 comprises 13 residues. Germline loops: CDR1 MGHRA, CDR2 YSYEKL. The CDR3 here is CASSGTGANVLTF. The CDR3 nucleotides read TGCGCCAGCAGCGGAACTGGGGCCAACGTCCTGACTTTC.

The gene calls are TRBV18 and TRBJ2-1, with 11 bases aligning to TRBD1. Germline CDR1 KGHSH, CDR2 LQKENI. The V gene end was trimmed by 0 bases and the J gene end by 7 bases; junction bases not matched to a gene: 14. The CDR3 extends over 19 amino acids. The CDR3 DNA reads as TGTGCCAGCTCACCACCAAGGACAGGGGGCCCCCGTCCTGTTAATGAGCAGTTCTTC. This translates into CASSPPRTGGPRPVNEQFF.